The present entry profiles one T cell receptor beta chain with its context. The entry originates in a study of blood T cell repertoires in COVID-19. The authors' processing: Quantification of nucleated cells was approximated via reference gene primer amplification. Clones were read by immunoSEQ multiplex PCR, and TCRdb kept only the in-frame ones, dropping some. For V, J and clone size, that table is used; D and trimming come from the DNA. This table holds 150,000 to 200,000 clones, roughly 85% found once. The sequenced sample consisted of peripheral blood. This clonotype was sampled from a man in his fifties or sixties with acute or convalescent COVID-19.

CDR3 sequence (DNA): TGTGCCAGCAGCCAAGGGGGACAGGGGGCTGGAGAGACCCAGTACTTC. Its protein is CASSQGGQGAGETQYF. This chain uses TRBV3-1 (or the pseudogene TRBV3-2) with TRBJ2-5; 12 bases align to TRBD1. This CDR3 spans 16 amino acids. The junction had 4 bases not matched to a gene; V was cut back by 1 base and J by 4 bases. CDR1 LGHDT and CDR2 YNNKEL come from the germline V gene (reference sequence).